This TCR beta chain comes out of a study of identical twins. General study points: Carriage of fewer insertions was seen in abundant cord blood beta clonotypes, whereas memory repertoires showed none. The presence of invariant MAIT and iNKT cells could partly confound analyses of zero-insertion sequences.

This clonotype was found a few times. Its antigen remains unknown. Using its own MiXCR run on the 5' RACE reads, TCRdb lists one record per CDR3 protein. Here the sample spans roughly 690,000 distinct CDR3 sequences, 6% to 6.5% being singletons. Sequenced input: naive T cells sorted from blood. This clonotype was obtained from a man younger than 35 in good health.

CDR3 nucleotides: TGCAGTGCCCCTCCAGGACAGGGGCTCACAGATACGCAGTATTTT. This translates into CSAPPGQGLTDTQYF. The rearrangement links TRBV20-1 to TRBJ2-3; TRBD1 agrees at 9 bases. The V segment lost 6 bases and the J segment 2 bases; nucleotides outside the gene matches: 9. The CDR3 length is 15 residues. Germline assignment: CDR1 DFQATT and CDR2 SNEGSKA (reference sequence).